One sample yielded the 6 T cell receptor beta chains listed below, sequenced in a study of cytomegalovirus exposure and HLA in healthy donors (dated 2017 in TCRdb). The library relied on the immunoSEQ multiplex PCR assay. TCRdb stores this immuneACCESS table with in-frame sequences only. Part of the clones is absent; in the studies checked, under half of the shortfall reflects unresolved V genes, and no reason is known for the rest. This sample is represented by 110,000 or so clones; around 88% of them were singletons. 1.5% to 2% of the sample is taken by the ten largest. Sequencing input: PBMCs. The receptors come from a young man in good health and CMV-seronegative.

The V gene is TRBV27, the J gene TRBJ1-1; 8 bases align to TRBD1. Germline trimming cut 5 bases from V and 1 base from J; bases unmatched to any gene: 6. Germline lookup yields CDR1 MNHEY and CDR2 SMNVEV (reference sequence). This CDR3 is built from 15 residues. The CDR3 region is CASSEFGQGNTEAFF. The CDR3 region has the DNA TGTGCCAGCAGTGAGTTCGGACAGGGGAACACTGAAGCTTTCTTT.

The chain combines TRBV6-5 with TRBJ2-2, with unresolved D. CDR3 size: 14 residues. V was shortened by 6 bases and J by 4 bases, with 12 bases between the two germline ends. From germline, CDR1 is MNHEY and CDR2 SVGAGI. The CDR3 DNA reads as TGTGCCAGCAGACCTGACCGGAGCACCGGGGAGCTGTTTTTT. Translated, it gives CASRPDRSTGELFF.

The rearrangement links TRBV28 to TRBJ2-6; 10 bases fit TRBD1. CDR1 is MDHEN, CDR2 SYDVKM, per germline. The CDR3 runs to 20 residues. After removal of 8 bases from V and 5 bases from J, the junction contained 21 bases not matched to a gene. CDR3 DNA: TGTGCCAGCGAGTCGACCCTACGGGGACAGGGGCCGTCTAGGGCCAACGTCCTGACTTTC. Protein: CASESTLRGQGPSRANVLTF.

V usage is TRBV5-1 and J usage is TRBJ2-7, with D unclear. Germline V gene sequence: CDR1 SGHRS, CDR2 YFSETQ. Trimming pared 5 bases from V and 2 bases from J, leaving 8 bases between. This CDR3 comprises 12 residues. In nucleotides, the CDR3 is TGCGCCAGCAGGGAAACTACCTACGAGCAGTACTTC. Translated: CASRETTYEQYF.

This clone was detected once. CDR3 amino acids: CASSFRDSNTGELFF. In DNA, the CDR3 is TGCGCCAGCAGCTTCCGGGACAGCAACACCGGGGAGCTGTTTTTT. This chain joins TRBV5-1 and TRBJ2-2; TRBD1 matches at 7 bases. The CDR3 totals 15 residues. Per the germline V gene, CDR1 is SGHRS and CDR2 is YFSETQ. V gave up 2 bases and J gave up 2 bases; unmatched junction bases: 3.

The rearrangement uses TRBV6-5 and TRBJ2-7; D is ambiguous. There are 11 residues in the CDR3. The germline V gene encodes CDR1 MNHEY and CDR2 SVGAGI. Trimming shortened V by 6 bases and J by 6 bases, and 9 bases separated the two germline ends. The CDR3 protein is CASRILVEQYF. DNA of the CDR3: TGTGCCAGCAGGATCTTAGTCGAGCAGTACTTC.